Listed here are 19 T cell receptor beta chains from one sample, sequenced in a study of OX40 agonist ivuxolimab in advanced cancers. The repertoire was sequenced with immunoSEQ multiplex PCR; TCRdb's copy has only in-frame clones and lacks some. The data contain over 75,000 clones, 90% to 95% of them singletons. This sample comprised CD4+ or CD8+ T cells sorted from blood, obtained in a trial of the OX40 agonist ivuxolimab. These receptors were collected from an adult with an advanced solid tumor such as melanoma, head and neck, liver or kidney cancer.

This chain links TRBV7-2 with TRBJ2-3, with 9 bases lining up with TRBD2. CDR1 is SGHTA and CDR2 is FQGNSA in the germline V gene. Germline trimming cut 5 bases from V and 2 bases from J; bases unmatched to any gene: 5. CDR3 length: 15 residues. CDR3 amino acids: CASSHSGRNTDTQYF. The CDR3 DNA reads TGTGCCAGCAGCCATAGCGGGAGAAACACAGATACGCAGTATTTT.

The J gene is TRBJ2-7, the V gene TRBV27; tentative D call: TRBD1 (6 bases). CDR3 length equals 13 residues. Germline lookup yields CDR1 MNHEY and CDR2 SMNVEV (reference sequence). V was trimmed by 4 bases and J by 2 bases, leaving 9 bases between them. The CDR3 loop is CASSSGAPYEQYF. CDR3 in DNA: TGTGCCAGCAGTTCAGGGGCACCCTACGAGCAGTACTTC.

The chain's CDR3 is CASSYSQSAVYGYTF. CDR3 sequence (DNA): TGTGCCAGCAGTTACTCGCAATCGGCAGTCTATGGCTACACCTTC. The V and J genes are TRBV6-6 and TRBJ1-2; D remains unclear. V was cut by 0 bases and J by 4 bases, with 12 bases left in between. The CDR3 is 15 amino acids. Looked up from germline, CDR1 is MNHNY and CDR2 is SVGAGI (reference sequence).

The CDR3 sequence is CASSFGQADLYGYTF. CDR3 DNA sequence: TGTGCCAGCAGTTTCGGCCAGGCGGACCTTTATGGCTACACCTTC. This chain links TRBV27 with TRBJ1-2; D is ambiguous. V was trimmed by 3 bases and J by 5 bases, leaving 16 bases between them. CDR3 length equals 15 residues. Looked up from germline, CDR1 is MNHEY and CDR2 is SMNVEV (reference sequence).

This clone appeared a few times. The chain uses TRBV11-2 and TRBJ2-5; no clear D gene. Trimming removed 1 base at V and 2 bases at J, with 17 bases between. Germline assignment: CDR1 SGHAT and CDR2 FQNNGV. This CDR3 contains 17 residues. CDR3 amino acids: CASSLAPPGAYQETQYF. The DNA for the CDR3 is TGTGCCAGCAGCTTAGCTCCCCCCGGAGCCTATCAAGAGACCCAGTACTTC.

The rearrangement links TRBV7-6 to TRBJ2-1; the match to TRBD2 covers 9 bases. The V segment lost 2 bases and the J segment 1 base; nucleotides outside the gene matches: 6. This CDR3 is built from 17 residues. Per the germline V gene, CDR1 is SGHVS and CDR2 is FNYEAQ. The CDR3 here is CASSLRVAGESYNEQFF. In DNA, the CDR3 is TGTGCCAGCAGCTTACGGGTAGCGGGGGAATCCTACAATGAGCAGTTCTTC.

This rearrangement joins TRBV13 to TRBJ1-2; D not resolved. Germline V CDR1 and CDR2: PRHDT, FYEKMQ (reference sequence). The CDR3 runs 10 residues. V gave up 6 bases and J gave up 1 base, with 0 bases separating them. CDR3 sequence reads: CASSNYGYTF. CDR3 in DNA: TGTGCCAGCAGTAACTATGGCTACACCTTC. The entire variable domain, with the rest obtained from reference TRBV13 and TRBJ1-2, is as follows: AAGVIQSPRHLIKEKRETATLKCYPIPRHDTVYWYQQGPGQDPQFLISFYEKMQSDKGSIPDRFSAQQFSDYHSELNMSSLELGDSALYFCASSNYGYTFGSGTRLTVV.

V gene TRBV27 combines with J gene TRBJ1-2; the D gene is possibly TRBD1 (6 bases). The V end lost 0 bases, the J end lost 4 bases, and 9 bases lay between the germline ends. This CDR3 region has 14 residues. Germline V gives CDR1 MNHEY, CDR2 SMNVEV (reference sequence). The CDR3 spells CASSLSGAGYGYTF. CDR3 nucleotide sequence: TGTGCCAGCAGTTTATCGGGGGCCGGCTATGGCTACACCTTC.

This rearrangement joins TRBV5-5 to TRBJ2-5; the D gene could be TRBD1 or TRBD2 (5 bases each). CDR1 and CDR2 (germline): SGHKS, YYEKEE (reference sequence). CDR3 length equals 12 residues. V shed 6 bases and J shed 4 bases, with 10 bases lying between them. The CDR3 spells CASTWDGETQYF. DNA of the CDR3: TGTGCCAGCACCTGGGACGGAGAGACCCAGTACTTC. The full variable domain, with the rest looked up from reference TRBV5-5 and TRBJ2-5, is DAGVTQSPTHLIKTRGQQVTLRCSPISGHKSVSWYQQVLGQGPQFIFQYYEKEERGRGNFPDRFSARQFPNYSSELNVNALLLGDSALYLCASTWDGETQYFGPGTRLLVL.

This sequence joins TRBV19 and TRBJ2-1, with TRBD2 identical over 7 bases. CDR3 length: 15 residues. With V trimmed by 4 bases and J by 4 bases, 7 bases remained unmatched. The V gene's germline CDR1 is LNHDA and CDR2 SQIVND (reference sequence). CDR3 nucleotide sequence: TGTGCCAGTAGTACTAGCGGTCTTGGGTACAATGAGCAGTTCTTC. Its protein is CASSTSGLGYNEQFF.

This rearrangement joins TRBV7-2 to TRBJ2-5; D is unclear. The end of the DNA fits TRBJ2-7 better, so the J call may be wrong. The CDR3 is 14 amino acids. Germline CDR1 is SGHTA and CDR2 is FQGNSA. The CDR3 bases are TGTGCCAGCAGCTTAGTTGGGATAGGTGACGAGCAGTACTTC. As protein: CASSLVGIGDEQYF.

In this sample, this clone turned up once. This rearrangement joins TRBV7-6 to TRBJ1-2, with no clear D. CDR1 SGHVS and CDR2 FNYEAQ come from the germline V gene. The CDR3 extends over 16 amino acids. V was shortened by 2 bases and J by 4 bases, with 17 bases between the two germline ends. CDR3 protein: CASSLFVRESGYGYTF. In DNA form, the CDR3 reads TGTGCCAGCAGCTTATTCGTTCGGGAGAGTGGCTATGGCTACACCTTC.

Only one count was recorded for this clone. The J gene is TRBJ2-3, the V gene TRBV5-6; D not resolved. V was trimmed by 3 bases and J by 6 bases, leaving 8 bases between them. CDR3 length: 12 residues. Germline-derived CDR1 and CDR2 are SGHDT and YYEEEE. CDR3 sequence (DNA): TGTGCCAGCAGCTCCCCTGCGGATACGCAGTATTTT. It translates to CASSSPADTQYF.

This clone was seen more than once but under ten times. The chain has TRBV30 and TRBJ1-1; 8 bases agree with TRBD1. The CDR3 totals 11 residues. The trim removed 2 bases at V and 8 bases at J, leaving 1 base unmatched. The germline CDR1 and CDR2 sequences are GTSNPN and SVGIG (reference sequence). CDR3 sequence: CAWSWTGEAFF. The CDR3 DNA sequence: TGTGCCTGGAGTTGGACAGGGGAAGCTTTCTTT.

The chain links TRBV5-4 to TRBJ2-7; 7 bases line up with TRBD2. CDR3 length: 13 amino acids. Germline CDR1 SGHNT, CDR2 YYREEE (reference sequence). Unmatched junction bases numbered 4, after V lost 4 bases and J lost 3 bases. The CDR3 nucleotides read TGTGCCAGCAGCCGAGGACTAGACTACGAGCAGTACTTC. Translated: CASSRGLDYEQYF.

The chain links TRBV2 to TRBJ2-1, with 13 nucleotides matching TRBD2. Trimming cost V 5 bases and J 9 bases; bases outside gene matches: 10. This CDR3 has 16 amino acids. Germline V CDR1 and CDR2: SNHLY, FYNNEI. The CDR3 DNA is TGTGCCAGCAGTTTCAGGACTAGCGGGGGTTCTGGTGAGCAGTTCTTC. It is translated as CASSFRTSGGSGEQFF.

The gene calls are TRBV19 and TRBJ2-1, with 12 bases that match TRBD2. CDR1 LNHDA and CDR2 SQIVND come from the germline V gene (reference sequence). The CDR3 has 18 residues. Unmatched junction bases numbered 11, after V lost 7 bases and J lost 1 base. Here the CDR3 DNA reads TGTGCCAGTACCGGGGCTAGCGGGGGGGCCAGGTCCTACAATGAGCAGTTCTTC. Its protein is CASTGASGGARSYNEQFF.

The V call is TRBV19, the J call TRBJ2-7, with D perhaps matching TRBD2 (7 bases). CDR1 is LNHDA, CDR2 SQIVND, per germline (reference sequence). The CDR3 totals 17 residues. Trimming removed 4 bases from V and 3 bases from J, with 22 bases in between. CDR3 protein: CASSRGAGVQELYEQYF. CDR3 DNA sequence: TGTGCCAGTAGTAGGGGGGCGGGAGTCCAGGAACTCTACGAGCAGTACTTC.

V gene TRBV19 combines with J gene TRBJ2-2; D is ambiguous. Germline V gives CDR1 LNHDA, CDR2 SQIVND (reference sequence). The CDR3 runs 13 residues. V was trimmed by 6 bases and J by 3 bases, leaving 8 bases between them. CDR3 bases: TGTGCCAGTAGCAACACGGACACCGGGGAGCTGTTTTTT. Translating gives CASSNTDTGELFF.